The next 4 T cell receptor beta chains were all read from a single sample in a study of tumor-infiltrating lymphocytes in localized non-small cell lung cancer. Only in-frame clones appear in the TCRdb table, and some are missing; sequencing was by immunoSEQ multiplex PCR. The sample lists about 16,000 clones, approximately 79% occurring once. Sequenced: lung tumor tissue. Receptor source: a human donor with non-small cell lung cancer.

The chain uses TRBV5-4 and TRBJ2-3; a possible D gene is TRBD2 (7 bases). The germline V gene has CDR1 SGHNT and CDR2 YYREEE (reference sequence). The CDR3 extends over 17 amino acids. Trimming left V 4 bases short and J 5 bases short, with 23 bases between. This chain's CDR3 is CASSVGLRGAEGDTQYF. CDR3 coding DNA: TGTGCCAGCAGCGTGGGATTACGGGGGGCTGAGGGAGATACGCAGTATTTT.

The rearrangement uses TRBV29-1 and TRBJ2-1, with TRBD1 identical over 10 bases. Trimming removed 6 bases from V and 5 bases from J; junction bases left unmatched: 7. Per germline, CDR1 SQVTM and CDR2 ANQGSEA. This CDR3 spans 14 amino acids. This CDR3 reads CSVRDRGWDNEQFF. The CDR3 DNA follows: TGCAGCGTGAGGGACAGGGGATGGGACAATGAGCAGTTCTTC.

The CDR3 region has the DNA TGTGCCAGCAGTTTTAAGCGGACCGGGGAGCTGTTTTTT. Translated, it gives CASSFKRTGELFF. The J gene is TRBJ2-2, the V gene TRBV6-5; TRBD2 might be the D (5 bases). Germline V gene lookup returns CDR1 MNHEY and CDR2 SVGAGI. V lost 4 bases and J lost 5, with 8 bases in between. CDR3 length: 13 amino acids.

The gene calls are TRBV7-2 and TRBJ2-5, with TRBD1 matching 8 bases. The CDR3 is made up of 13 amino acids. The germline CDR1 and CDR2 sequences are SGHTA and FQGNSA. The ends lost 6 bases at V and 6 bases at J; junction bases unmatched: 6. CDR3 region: CASSTTGVKTQYF. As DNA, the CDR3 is TGTGCCAGCAGTACGACAGGGGTAAAGACCCAGTACTTC.